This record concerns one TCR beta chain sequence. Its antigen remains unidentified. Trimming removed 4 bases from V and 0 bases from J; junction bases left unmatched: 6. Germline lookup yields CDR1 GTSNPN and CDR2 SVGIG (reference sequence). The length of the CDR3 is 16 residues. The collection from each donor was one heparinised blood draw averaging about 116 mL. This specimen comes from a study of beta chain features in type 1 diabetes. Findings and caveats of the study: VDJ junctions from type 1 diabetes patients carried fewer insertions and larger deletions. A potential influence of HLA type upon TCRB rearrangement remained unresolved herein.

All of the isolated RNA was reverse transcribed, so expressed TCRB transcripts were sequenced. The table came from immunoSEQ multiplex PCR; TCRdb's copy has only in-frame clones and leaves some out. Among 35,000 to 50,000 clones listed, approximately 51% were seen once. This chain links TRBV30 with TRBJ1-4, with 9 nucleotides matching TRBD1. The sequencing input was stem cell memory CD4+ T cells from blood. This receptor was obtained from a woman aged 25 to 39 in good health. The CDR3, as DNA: TGTGCCTGGAAACGGGGACAGGGTCCAACTAATGAAAAACTGTTTTTT. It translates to CAWKRGQGPTNEKLFF.